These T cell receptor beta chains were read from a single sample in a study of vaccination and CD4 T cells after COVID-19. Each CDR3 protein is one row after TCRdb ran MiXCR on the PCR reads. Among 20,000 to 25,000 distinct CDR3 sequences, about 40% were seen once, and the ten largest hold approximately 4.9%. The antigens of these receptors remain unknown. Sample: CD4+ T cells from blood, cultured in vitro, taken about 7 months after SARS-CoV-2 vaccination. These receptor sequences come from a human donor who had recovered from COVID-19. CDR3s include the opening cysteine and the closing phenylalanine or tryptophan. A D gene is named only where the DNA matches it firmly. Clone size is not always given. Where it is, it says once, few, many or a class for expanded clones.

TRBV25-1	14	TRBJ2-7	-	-	CASSGVAGSFEQYF	TGTGCCAGCTCAGGGGTCGCGGGCAGTTTCGAGCAGTACTTC
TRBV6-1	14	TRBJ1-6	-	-	CASSEFSENSPLHF	TGTGCCAGCAGTGAATTCTCAGAAAATTCACCCCTCCACTTT
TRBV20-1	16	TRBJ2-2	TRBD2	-	CSAPGLAGGRAGELFF	TGCAGTGCCCCGGGACTAGCGGGAGGGAGGGCCGGGGAGCTGTTTTTT
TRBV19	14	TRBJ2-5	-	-	CASSTGPGKETQYF	TGTGCCAGTAGTACCGGACCGGGAAAAGAGACCCAGTACTTC
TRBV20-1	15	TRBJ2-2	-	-	CSATPWDANTGELFF	TGCAGTGCGACCCCCTGGGACGCGAACACCGGGGAGCTGTTTTTT
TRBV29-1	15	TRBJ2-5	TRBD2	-	CSALSGRAQWGTQYF	TGCAGCGCCCTTAGCGGGAGGGCTCAGTGGGGGACCCAGTACTTC
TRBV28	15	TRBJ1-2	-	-	CASSSPAQGTYGYTF	TGTGCCAGCAGTTCCCCGGCGCAGGGGACCTATGGCTACACCTTC
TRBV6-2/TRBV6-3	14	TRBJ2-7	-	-	CASSYGTDSYEQYF	TGTGCCAGCAGTTACGGGACTGACTCCTACGAGCAGTACTTC
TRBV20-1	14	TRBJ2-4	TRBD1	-	CSALTGTGGNIQYF	TGCAGTGCCCTAACCGGGACAGGAGGAAACATTCAGTACTTC
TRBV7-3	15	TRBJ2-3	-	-	CASSFAGQGGDTQYF	TGTGCCAGCAGCTTCGCGGGACAAGGCGGAGATACGCAGTATTTT
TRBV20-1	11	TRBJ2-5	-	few	CSASGGATQYF	TGCAGTGCTTCCGGAGGTGCGACCCAGTACTTC
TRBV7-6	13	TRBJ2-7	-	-	CASSSGHLYEQYF	TGTGCCAGCAGCTCGGGACACCTCTACGAGCAGTACTTC
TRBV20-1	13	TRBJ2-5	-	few	CSARVEGKETQYF	TGCAGTGCTAGGGTGGAGGGAAAAGAGACCCAGTACTTC
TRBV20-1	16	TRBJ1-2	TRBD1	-	CSASPDRVLRDYGYTF	TGCAGTGCTAGTCCCGACAGGGTATTAAGGGACTATGGCTACACCTTC
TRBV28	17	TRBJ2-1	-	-	CASRGYGTRNRYNEQFF	TGTGCCAGCAGGGGTTATGGGACGCGCAATCGGTACAATGAGCAGTTCTTC
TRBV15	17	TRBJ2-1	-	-	CATSREGGARGANEQFF	TGTGCCACCAGCAGAGAAGGGGGTGCTAGGGGGGCAAATGAGCAGTTCTTC
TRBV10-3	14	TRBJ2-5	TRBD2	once	CAIRARLAEETQYF	TGTGCCATCAGAGCCCGACTAGCGGAAGAGACCCAGTACTTC
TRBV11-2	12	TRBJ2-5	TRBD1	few	CASRGQKETQYF	TGTGCCAGTAGGGGACAGAAAGAGACCCAGTACTTC
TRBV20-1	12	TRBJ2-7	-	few	CSARTQDYEQYF	TGCAGTGCTAGGACGCAGGACTACGAGCAGTACTTC
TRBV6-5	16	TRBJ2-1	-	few	CASSYGLGTGTSEQFF	TGTGCCAGCAGTTATGGGTTGGGAACCGGGACAAGTGAGCAGTTCTTC